The 2 T cell receptor beta chains given below trace back to one sample, sequenced in a study of identical twins. TCRdb ran MiXCR on the 5' RACE reads and lists one entry per CDR3 protein. The data show some 250,000 distinct CDR3 sequences, 5.5% to 7.5% seen once. These data were also filed under a second study, of T cells expressing NK-cell markers.

The sequenced sample was CD8+ T cells sorted from blood. The receptors come from a woman between 18 and 29 years old in good health.

This clonotype was observed a handful of times. This chain connects TRBV4-3 to TRBJ2-7; 11 bases agree with TRBD1. There are 16 residues in the CDR3. V was clipped by 0 bases and J by 6 bases; unmatched bases: 7. Germline loops: CDR1 LGHNA, CDR2 YSLEER. The DNA for the CDR3 is TGCGCCAGCAGCCAAGACCCCCGGACAGGGGGCAGCGAGCAGTACTTC. Residues: CASSQDPRTGGSEQYF.

The sample holds a few counts of this clonotype. V and J are TRBV19 and TRBJ2-7; D gene uncertain. Germline CDR1 is LNHDA and CDR2 is SQIVND (reference sequence). This CDR3 has 13 residues. With 1 base removed from V and 0 bases from J, the gap between germline ends came to 4 bases. The DNA for the CDR3 is TGTGCCAGTAGTATAGTGGGCTCCTACGAGCAGTACTTC. It specifies CASSIVGSYEQYF.